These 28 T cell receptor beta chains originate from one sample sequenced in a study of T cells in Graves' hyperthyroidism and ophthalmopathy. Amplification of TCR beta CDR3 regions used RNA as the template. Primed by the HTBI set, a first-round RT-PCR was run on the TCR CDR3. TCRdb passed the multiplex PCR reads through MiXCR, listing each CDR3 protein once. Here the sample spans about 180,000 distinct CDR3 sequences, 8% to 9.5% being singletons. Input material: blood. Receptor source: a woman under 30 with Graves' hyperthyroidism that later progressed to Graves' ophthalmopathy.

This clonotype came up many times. Written as DNA, the CDR3 is TGTGCCAGCAGCTTAGTGGGGGACAGACCCTACGAGCAGTACTTC. It specifies CASSLVGDRPYEQYF. The genes are TRBV7-8 and TRBJ2-7; 7 bases align to TRBD1. Germline CDR1 is SGHVS and CDR2 is FQNEAQ. J lost 2 bases, V lost 1 base, and 5 bases had no gene match. The CDR3 loop spans 15 amino acids.

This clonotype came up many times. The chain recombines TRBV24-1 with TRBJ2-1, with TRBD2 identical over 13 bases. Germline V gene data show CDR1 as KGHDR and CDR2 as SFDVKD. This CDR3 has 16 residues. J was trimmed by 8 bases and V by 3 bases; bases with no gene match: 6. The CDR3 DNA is TGTGCCACCAGTGATCATACTAGCGGGGGGGCCTATGAGCAGTTCTTC. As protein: CATSDHTSGGAYEQFF.

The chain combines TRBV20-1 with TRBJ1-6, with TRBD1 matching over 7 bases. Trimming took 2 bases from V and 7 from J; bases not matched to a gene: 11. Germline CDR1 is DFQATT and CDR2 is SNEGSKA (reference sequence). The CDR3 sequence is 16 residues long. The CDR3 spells CSARSRPGQMNSPLHF. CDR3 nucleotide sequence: TGCAGTGCTAGATCTCGACCGGGACAGATGAATTCACCCCTCCACTTT.

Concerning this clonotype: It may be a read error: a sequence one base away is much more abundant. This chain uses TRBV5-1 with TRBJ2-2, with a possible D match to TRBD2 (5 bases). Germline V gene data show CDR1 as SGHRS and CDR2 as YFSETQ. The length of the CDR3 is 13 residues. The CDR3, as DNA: TGCGCCAGCAGCTTTTTGGAGTCCGGGGAGCCGTTTTTT. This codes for CASSFLESGEPFF.

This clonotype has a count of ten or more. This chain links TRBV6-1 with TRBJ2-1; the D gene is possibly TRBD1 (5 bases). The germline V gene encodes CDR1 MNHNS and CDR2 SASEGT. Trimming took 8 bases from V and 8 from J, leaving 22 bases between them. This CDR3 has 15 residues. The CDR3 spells CASGAVSSRFDEQFF. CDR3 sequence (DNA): TGTGCCAGCGGGGCGGTGTCTAGTCGGTTTGATGAGCAGTTCTTC.

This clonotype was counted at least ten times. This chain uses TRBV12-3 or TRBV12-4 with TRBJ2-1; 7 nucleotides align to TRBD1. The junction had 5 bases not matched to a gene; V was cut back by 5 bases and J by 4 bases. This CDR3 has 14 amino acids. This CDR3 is CASSRGTVYNEQFF. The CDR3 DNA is TGTGCCAGCAGTCGAGGGACAGTTTACAATGAGCAGTTCTTC.

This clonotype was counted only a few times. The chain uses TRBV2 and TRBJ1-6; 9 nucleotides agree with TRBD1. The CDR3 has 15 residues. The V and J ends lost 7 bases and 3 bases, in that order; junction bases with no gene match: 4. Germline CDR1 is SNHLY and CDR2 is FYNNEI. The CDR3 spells CASKDRGNYNSPLHF. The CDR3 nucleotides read TGTGCCAGCAAGGACAGGGGCAACTATAATTCACCCCTCCACTTT.

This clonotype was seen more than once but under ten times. CDR3 sequence reads: CASSLGTLTEQFF. The CDR3 coding sequence is TGTGCCAGCAGCTTAGGTACATTAACTGAGCAGTTCTTC. This sequence joins TRBV11-2 and TRBJ2-1; D remains unclear. Trimming stripped 1 base from V and 9 bases from J, with 10 bases between. The CDR3 loop spans 13 amino acids. Germline CDR1 is SGHAT and CDR2 is FQNNGV. Supplemented by reference TRBV11-2 and TRBJ2-1, the full variable domain reads EAGVAQSPRYKIIEKRQSVAFWCNPISGHATLYWYQQILGQGPKLLIQFQNNGVVDDSQLPKDRFSAERLKGVDSTLKIQPAKLEDSAVYLCASSLGTLTEQFFGPGTRLTVL.

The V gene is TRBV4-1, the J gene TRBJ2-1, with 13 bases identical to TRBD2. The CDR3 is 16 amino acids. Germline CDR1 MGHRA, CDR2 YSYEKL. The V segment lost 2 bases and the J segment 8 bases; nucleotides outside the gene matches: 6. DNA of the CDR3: TGCGCCAGCAGCCAAACGAGACTAGCGGGAGGCTATGAGCAGTTCTTC. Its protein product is CASSQTRLAGGYEQFF.

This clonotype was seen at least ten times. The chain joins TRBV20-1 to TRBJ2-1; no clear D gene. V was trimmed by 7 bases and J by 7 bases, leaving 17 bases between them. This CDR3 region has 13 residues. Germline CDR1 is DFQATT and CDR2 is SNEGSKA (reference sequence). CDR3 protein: CSVPGAATNEQFF. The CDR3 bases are TGCAGTGTCCCCGGAGCAGCGACGAATGAGCAGTTCTTC.

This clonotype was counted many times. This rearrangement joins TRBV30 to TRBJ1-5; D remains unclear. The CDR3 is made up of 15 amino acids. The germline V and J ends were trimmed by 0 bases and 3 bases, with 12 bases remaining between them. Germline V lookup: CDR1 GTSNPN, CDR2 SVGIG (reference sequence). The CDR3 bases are TGTGCCTGGAGTGTACGGGCAGACCTCAATCAGCCCCAGCATTTT. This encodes CAWSVRADLNQPQHF.

The CDR3: CAFRWPGIPTDTQYF. The CDR3 DNA reads TGTGCCTTTAGGTGGCCCGGGATCCCCACAGATACGCAGTATTTT. The rearrangement links TRBV30 to TRBJ2-3; tentatively, D is TRBD2 (5 bases). With 7 bases removed from V and 2 bases from J, the gap between germline ends came to 19 bases. Germline assignment: CDR1 GTSNPN and CDR2 SVGIG (reference sequence). The CDR3 is 15 residues long.

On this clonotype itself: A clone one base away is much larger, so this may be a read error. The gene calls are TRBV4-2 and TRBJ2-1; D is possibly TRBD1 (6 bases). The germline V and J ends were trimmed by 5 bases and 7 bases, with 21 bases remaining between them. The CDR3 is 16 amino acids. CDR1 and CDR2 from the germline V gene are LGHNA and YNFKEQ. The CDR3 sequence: CASSSTGAGDVNEQFF. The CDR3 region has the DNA TGTGCCAGCAGCTCTACCGGGGCAGGGGATGTGAATGAGCAGTTCTTC.

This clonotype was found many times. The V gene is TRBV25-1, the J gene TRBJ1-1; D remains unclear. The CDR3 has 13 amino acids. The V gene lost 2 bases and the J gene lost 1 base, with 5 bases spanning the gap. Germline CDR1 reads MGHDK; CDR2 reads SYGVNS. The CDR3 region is CASSERGNTEAFF. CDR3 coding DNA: TGTGCCAGCAGTGAACGGGGGAACACTGAAGCTTTCTTT.

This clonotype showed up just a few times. The CDR3 loop reads CASSVDPGTALEAQHF. The CDR3 coding sequence is TGTGCCAGCAGCGTAGACCCCGGGACAGCTCTCGAAGCCCAGCATTTT. The chain is built from TRBV9 and TRBJ1-5, with TRBD1 matching 7 bases. CDR1 and CDR2 from the germline V gene are SGDLS and YYNGEE. J was trimmed by 11 bases and V by 0 bases; bases with no gene match: 14. The CDR3 has 16 residues.

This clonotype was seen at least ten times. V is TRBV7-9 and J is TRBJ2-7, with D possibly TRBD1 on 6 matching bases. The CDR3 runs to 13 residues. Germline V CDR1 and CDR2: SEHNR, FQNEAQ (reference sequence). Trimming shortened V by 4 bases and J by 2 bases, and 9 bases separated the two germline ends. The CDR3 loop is CASSYRDTYEQYF. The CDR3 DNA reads TGTGCCAGCAGCTACCGGGACACCTACGAGCAGTACTTC.

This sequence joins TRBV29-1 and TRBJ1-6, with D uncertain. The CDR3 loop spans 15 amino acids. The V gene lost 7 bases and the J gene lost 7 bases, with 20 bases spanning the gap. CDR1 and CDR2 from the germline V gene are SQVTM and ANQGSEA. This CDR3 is CSAATSGGPNSPLHF. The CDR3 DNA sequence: TGCAGCGCCGCCACCTCGGGCGGACCGAATTCACCCCTCCACTTT.

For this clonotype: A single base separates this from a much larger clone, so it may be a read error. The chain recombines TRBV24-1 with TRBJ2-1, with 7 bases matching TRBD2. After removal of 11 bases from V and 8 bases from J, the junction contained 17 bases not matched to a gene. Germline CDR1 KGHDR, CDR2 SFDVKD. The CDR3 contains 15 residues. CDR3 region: CAIRSTAGTGDEQFF. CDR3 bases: TGTGCCATCAGATCAACAGCGGGAACTGGCGATGAGCAGTTCTTC.

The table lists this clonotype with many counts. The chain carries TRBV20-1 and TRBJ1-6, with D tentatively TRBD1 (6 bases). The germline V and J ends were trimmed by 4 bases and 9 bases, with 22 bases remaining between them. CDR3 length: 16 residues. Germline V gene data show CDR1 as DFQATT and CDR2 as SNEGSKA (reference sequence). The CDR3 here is CSATGQGMVVGSPLHF. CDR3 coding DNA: TGCAGTGCTACCGGCCAGGGGATGGTGGTTGGTTCACCCCTCCACTTT.

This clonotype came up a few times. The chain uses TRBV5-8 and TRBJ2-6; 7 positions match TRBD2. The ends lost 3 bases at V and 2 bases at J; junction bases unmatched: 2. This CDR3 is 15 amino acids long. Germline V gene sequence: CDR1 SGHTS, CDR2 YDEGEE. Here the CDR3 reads CASSWGGAGANVLTF. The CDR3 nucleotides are TGTGCCAGCAGCTGGGGGGGAGCTGGGGCCAACGTCCTGACTTTC.

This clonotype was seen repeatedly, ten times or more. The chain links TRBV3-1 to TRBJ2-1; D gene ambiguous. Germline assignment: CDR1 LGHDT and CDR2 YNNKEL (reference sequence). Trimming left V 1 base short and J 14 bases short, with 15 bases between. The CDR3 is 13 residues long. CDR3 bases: TGTGCCAGCAGCCAAGTCGAGGAATCTGGGAAGTTCTTC. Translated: CASSQVEESGKFF.

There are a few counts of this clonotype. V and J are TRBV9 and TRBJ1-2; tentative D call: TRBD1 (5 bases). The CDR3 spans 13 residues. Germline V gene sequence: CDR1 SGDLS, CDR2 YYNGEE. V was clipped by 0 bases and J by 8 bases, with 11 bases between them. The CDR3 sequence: CASSVGSGDGYTF. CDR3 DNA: TGTGCCAGCAGCGTAGGTTCGGGGGACGGCTACACCTTC.

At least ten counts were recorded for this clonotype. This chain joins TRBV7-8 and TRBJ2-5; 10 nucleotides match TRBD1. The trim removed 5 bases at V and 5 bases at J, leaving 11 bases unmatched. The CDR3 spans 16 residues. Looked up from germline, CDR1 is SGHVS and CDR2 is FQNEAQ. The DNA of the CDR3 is TGTGCCAGCAGCGACCCAGGACAGGGGGTTTGGGAGACCCAGTACTTC. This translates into CASSDPGQGVWETQYF.

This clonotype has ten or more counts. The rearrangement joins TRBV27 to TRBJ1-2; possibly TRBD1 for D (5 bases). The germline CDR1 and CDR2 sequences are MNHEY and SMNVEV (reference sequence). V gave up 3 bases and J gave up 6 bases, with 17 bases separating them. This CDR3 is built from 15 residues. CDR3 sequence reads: CASSLFQGGINGYTF. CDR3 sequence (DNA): TGTGCCAGCAGTTTGTTCCAGGGTGGGATTAATGGCTACACCTTC.

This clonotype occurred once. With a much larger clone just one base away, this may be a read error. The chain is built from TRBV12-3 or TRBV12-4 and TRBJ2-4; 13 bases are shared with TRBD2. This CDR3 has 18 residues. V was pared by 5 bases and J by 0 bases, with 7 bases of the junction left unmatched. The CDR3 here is CASSRRLAGGLAKNIQYF. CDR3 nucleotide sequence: TGTGCCAGCAGTCGTCGACTAGCGGGGGGTTTAGCCAAAAACATTCAGTACTTC.

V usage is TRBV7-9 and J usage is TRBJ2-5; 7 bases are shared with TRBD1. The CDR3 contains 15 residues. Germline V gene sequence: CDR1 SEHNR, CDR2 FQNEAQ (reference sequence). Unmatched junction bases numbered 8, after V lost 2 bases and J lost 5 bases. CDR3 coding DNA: TGTGCCAGCAGCTTATCGCAGGGGGTGCGGGAGACCCAGTACTTC. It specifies CASSLSQGVRETQYF.

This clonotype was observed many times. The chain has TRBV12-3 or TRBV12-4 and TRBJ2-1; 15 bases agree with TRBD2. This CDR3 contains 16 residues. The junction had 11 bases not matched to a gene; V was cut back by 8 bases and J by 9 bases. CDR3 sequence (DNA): TGTGCCAGCTCCTTTAAGGGACTAGCGGGGGGTGGTGAGCAGTTCTTC. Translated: CASSFKGLAGGGEQFF.

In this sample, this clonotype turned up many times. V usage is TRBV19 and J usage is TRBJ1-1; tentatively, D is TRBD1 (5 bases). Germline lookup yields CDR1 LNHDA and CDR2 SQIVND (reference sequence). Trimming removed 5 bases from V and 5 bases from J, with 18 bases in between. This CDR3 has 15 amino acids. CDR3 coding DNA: TGTGCCAGTAGTCGGGCGGCCGGGAAGGGGACTGAAGCTTTCTTT. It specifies CASSRAAGKGTEAFF.